This TCR beta chain was recovered during a study of T-cell reconstitution after alpha-beta-depleted transplantation in children. Unique molecular identifiers featured in how the TCRbeta library was prepared. Each CDR3 protein gets one entry after TCRdb re-called the PCR reads with MiXCR. The sample lists about 120,000 distinct CDR3 sequences, 23% occurring once. This clonotype was recorded once. Its antigen is unknown. The CDR3 does not end in the conserved phenylalanine or tryptophan, so this is likely a read error. General study points: Reportedly, roughly two months post-transplant, alpha-beta T cells arose from several hundred expanded graft clones. A year had passed since transplant, and T-cell counts and diversity by then came mostly from newly produced T cells.

Trimming left V 3 bases short and J 8 bases short, with 13 bases between. The CDR3 length is 14 residues. Sequencing used PBMCs, mostly from graft donor cells, obtained 180 days after TCRalphabeta/CD19-depleted stem cell transplant. The TCR comes from a male patient between 2 and 15 years old who had a stem cell transplant for chronic granulomatous disease, so the T cells may come from the graft donor. The chain joins TRBV7-1 to TRBJ2-2, with D perhaps TRBD2 (5 bases). TRBV7-1 is an ORF, and what it does is uncertain. CDR3 protein: CASSSTSLCGELFC. Written as DNA, the CDR3 is TGTGCCAGCAGCTCCACTAGTCTCTGTGGGGAGCTGTTTTGT.